The 19 T cell receptor beta chains below come from one sample, sequenced in a study of blood T cells in healthy people across ages. A second PCR of about 7 to 12 cycles used a sample-barcoded 5' primer and a J-beta primer mix. TCRdb recomputed calls from the 5' RACE reads with MiXCR, one row per CDR3 protein. The sample has 700,000 or so distinct CDR3 sequences, about 20% seen once. Sequencing was performed on blood. The receptor source for this set is a man between 65 and 85 years old in good health.

V and J are TRBV28 and TRBJ1-4, with 7 bases identical to TRBD1. The CDR3 is 13 residues long. CDR1 is MDHEN and CDR2 is SYDVKM in the germline V gene. V dropped 6 bases and J dropped 4; count of bases not matched to a gene: 2. The CDR3: CASRQGLNEKLFF. The CDR3 region has the DNA TGTGCCAGCAGACAGGGGCTTAATGAAAAACTGTTTTTT. Full variable domain (rest looked up from reference TRBV28 and TRBJ1-4): DVKVTQSSRYLVKRTGEKVFLECVQDMDHENMFWYRQDPGLGLRLIYFSYDVKMKEKGDIPEGYSVSREKKERFSLILESASTNQTSMYLCASRQGLNEKLFFGSGTQLSVL.

This clonotype has more than one count but fewer than ten. CDR3 amino acids: CASSLNRADTEAFF. The CDR3, as DNA: TGCGCCAGCAGCTTGAATCGGGCGGACACTGAAGCTTTCTTT. V and J are TRBV5-1 and TRBJ1-1; D is unresolved. Trimming took off 1 base at V and 3 bases at J, with 10 bases between the two ends. Germline V gene data show CDR1 as SGHRS and CDR2 as YFSETQ. The CDR3 spans 14 residues.

This clonotype came up a few times. The chain carries TRBV10-3 and TRBJ2-1; possibly TRBD2 for D (5 bases). Trimming shortened V by 6 bases and J by 6 bases, and 9 bases separated the two germline ends. Germline-derived CDR1 and CDR2 are ENHRY and SYGVKD. This CDR3 has 12 amino acids. The CDR3 DNA reads TGTGCCATCAGCTCGACTACCAATGAGCAGTTCTTC. Translated, it gives CAISSTTNEQFF.

This CDR3 is CASSQRLAGRGVYNEQFF. The DNA for the CDR3 is TGCGCCAGCAGCCAGCGACTAGCGGGAAGGGGGGTTTACAATGAGCAGTTCTTC. The chain couples TRBV4-3 to TRBJ2-1, with TRBD2 matching over 11 bases. Germline V gene data show CDR1 as LGHNA and CDR2 as YSLEER. J lost 4 bases, V lost 3 bases, and 11 bases had no gene match. The CDR3 has 18 amino acids.

This clonotype was observed a handful of times. The chain joins TRBV18 to TRBJ1-4; D not resolved. The CDR3 loop spans 14 amino acids. Germline V lookup: CDR1 KGHSH, CDR2 LQKENI. Between the trimmed V and J ends, which lost 4 bases and 4 bases, there was a span of 10 bases. CDR3 sequence (DNA): TGTGCCAGCTCACAGGCCGGGCTTAATGAAAAACTGTTTTTT. Its protein product is CASSQAGLNEKLFF. The variable domain in full, completed from reference TRBV18 and TRBJ1-4, reads NAGVMQNPRHLVRRRGQEARLRCSPMKGHSHVYWYRQLPEEGLKFMVYLQKENIIDESGMPKERFSAEFPKEGPSILRIQQVVRGDSAAYFCASSQAGLNEKLFFGSGTQLSVL.

This clonotype was picked up many times. The chain employs TRBV20-1 and TRBJ1-1; D is unresolved. This CDR3 comprises 15 residues. V was clipped by 0 bases and J by 0 bases, with 11 bases between them. CDR1 and CDR2 (germline): DFQATT, SNEGSKA (reference sequence). The DNA for the CDR3 is TGCAGTGCTAGAGATGAGATTACCTTGAACACTGAAGCTTTCTTT. Translation gives CSARDEITLNTEAFF.

The gene calls are TRBV10-3 and TRBJ2-5; 9 bases are shared with TRBD1. V lost 4 bases, J lost 3 bases, and 9 bases stayed unmatched. Germline V gene lookup returns CDR1 ENHRY and CDR2 SYGVKD. The CDR3 extends over 16 amino acids. For the CDR3, the DNA is TGTGCCATCAGTGTGGGGACAGGGCCGAATAAAGAGACCCAGTACTTC. This translates into CAISVGTGPNKETQYF.

Concerning this clonotype itself: Possible read error: a much larger clone is one base away. This chain links TRBV5-1 with TRBJ2-1; no clear D gene. The V gene's germline CDR1 is SGHRS and CDR2 YFSETQ. The CDR3 has 13 residues. CDR3 sequence (DNA): TGCGCCAGCAGCTTGGGGGTTTTAGAGACCCAGTCCTTC. This codes for CASSLGVLETQSF.

The gene calls are TRBV30 and TRBJ1-2, with 7 bases that match TRBD1. CDR1 and CDR2 (germline): GTSNPN, SVGIG (reference sequence). The trim removed 3 bases at V and 1 base at J, leaving 5 bases unmatched. The CDR3 is 14 residues long. As DNA, the CDR3 is TGTGCCTGGAGCCCGGGACAGAGTAACTATGGCTACACCTTC. Its protein is CAWSPGQSNYGYTF.

This chain joins TRBV12-3 or TRBV12-4 and TRBJ2-2; weak D call: TRBD2 (5 bases). The V and J ends lost 10 bases and 0 bases respectively, with 12 bases between them. The CDR3 contains 14 residues. For the CDR3, the DNA is TGTGCCACGGTCCCCGGGGCGAACACCGGGGAGCTGTTTTTT. Its protein is CATVPGANTGELFF.

The chain joins TRBV4-1 to TRBJ2-2; no reliable D call. Germline CDR1 reads MGHRA; CDR2 reads YSYEKL. The V end lost 0 bases, the J end lost 0 bases, and 5 bases lay between the germline ends. This CDR3 comprises 15 residues. CDR3 sequence reads: CASSQEESNTGELFF. For the CDR3, the DNA is TGCGCCAGCAGCCAAGAAGAATCGAACACCGGGGAGCTGTTTTTT.

The chain is built from TRBV7-2 and TRBJ2-5; D might be TRBD1 or TRBD2, each matching 5 bases. This CDR3 spans 14 amino acids. The germline gives CDR1 SGHTA, CDR2 FQGNSA. The V end was cut by 6 bases, the J end by 5 bases, with 16 bases between. CDR3 nucleotide sequence: TGTGCCAGCAGTCACGGGGCGGACCGGGAGACCCAGTACTTC. Its translation: CASSHGADRETQYF.

This clonotype was seen more than once but under ten times. Sequence at one end of the junction differs from germline and may be a read error. The V call is TRBV24-1, the J call TRBJ2-5, with a possible D match to TRBD1 (6 bases). The CDR3 is 13 residues long. CDR1 KGHDR and CDR2 SFDVKD come from the germline V gene. As DNA, the CDR3 is TGTGCCGCCAGGGGCAGGGATGGGGAGACCCAGTACTTC. Its translation is CAARGRDGETQYF.

Only a few counts were recorded for this clonotype. The J gene is TRBJ2-3, the V gene TRBV20-1; D might be TRBD1 or TRBD2, each matching 5 bases. Deletions cut 1 base from V and 2 bases from J, with 13 bases between. The CDR3 sequence is 15 residues long. The germline V gene encodes CDR1 DFQATT and CDR2 SNEGSKA (reference sequence). CDR3 loop: CSARGVVGPTDTQYF. The CDR3 region has the DNA TGCAGTGCTAGAGGAGTGGTGGGACCCACAGATACGCAGTATTTT.

The chain uses TRBV18 and TRBJ2-3; TRBD2 agrees at 7 bases. CDR1 KGHSH and CDR2 LQKENI come from the germline V gene. The J segment lost 5 bases and the V segment lost 3 bases, leaving 5 bases of the junction unmatched. The CDR3 length is 14 residues. The CDR3 DNA follows: TGTGCCAGCTCACCCCAAGCGGGGCAAGATACGCAGTATTTT. Translating gives CASSPQAGQDTQYF.

The rearrangement links TRBV20-1 to TRBJ1-5; TRBD1 matches 7 bases. J gave up 3 bases and V 2 bases, and 10 bases lay outside the gene matches. The CDR3 runs 16 residues. CDR1 and CDR2 from the germline V gene are DFQATT and SNEGSKA (reference sequence). The CDR3 is CSARKGGASLNQPQHF. CDR3 sequence (DNA): TGCAGTGCTAGAAAAGGGGGCGCCTCCCTCAATCAGCCCCAGCATTTT.

The rearrangement uses TRBV10-3 and TRBJ2-5, with D possibly TRBD1 on 6 matching bases. The CDR3 covers 12 residues. The V gene's germline CDR1 is ENHRY and CDR2 SYGVKD. V shed 11 bases and J shed 5 bases, with 15 bases lying between them. This chain's CDR3 is CASRGIEETQYF. Here the CDR3 DNA reads TGTGCCTCCAGGGGTATTGAGGAGACCCAGTACTTC.

This clonotype turned up a few times. The gene calls are TRBV28 and TRBJ1-1; tentatively, D is TRBD1 (5 bases). V dropped 10 bases and J dropped 4 bases, with 16 bases sitting between them. Germline V gene sequence: CDR1 MDHEN, CDR2 SYDVKM. The length of the CDR3 is 13 residues. The CDR3 reads CATVKRGGTEAFF. The CDR3 DNA is TGTGCCACCGTTAAACGGGGGGGCACTGAAGCTTTCTTT.

V is TRBV25-1 and J is TRBJ1-1; D perhaps matches TRBD1 (5 bases). V lost 1 base and J 4 bases, leaving 25 bases between the germline ends. The germline CDR1 and CDR2 sequences are MGHDK and SYGVNS. CDR3 length: 19 residues. CDR3 sequence: CASSELSGGRTESVTEAFF. CDR3 DNA: TGTGCCAGCAGTGAATTAAGTGGGGGAAGGACGGAATCAGTCACTGAAGCTTTCTTT.